This T cell receptor beta chain was sequenced for a study of cytomegalovirus exposure and HLA in healthy donors. Study outcomes and limitations: It was reported that the classifier diagnosed cytomegalovirus status with high specificity and sensitivity in both the original and validation cohorts. It was 150 to 200 TCR beta chains that were listed as cytomegalovirus-associated. Most TCR sequences were rare, but some public TCRs occurred in many donors.

The assay was immunoSEQ multiplex PCR, and TCRdb's table has in-frame clones only and misses some. The table has 150,000 to 250,000 clones, about 81% seen once. Details on this clone: Its specificity is not known.

Sequenced material: PBMCs. The receptor comes from a woman aged 30 to 39 in good health and CMV-seronegative.

This chain's CDR3 is CASSVQGARGYTF. CDR3 nucleotide sequence: TGTGCCAGCAGTGTACAGGGGGCGAGGGGCTACACCTTC. The chain employs TRBV2 and TRBJ1-2, with 9 bases lining up with TRBD1. Germline-derived CDR1 and CDR2 are SNHLY and FYNNEI. The length of the CDR3 is 13 residues. Trimming removed 4 bases from V and 8 bases from J; junction bases left unmatched: 5.